This record covers a single T cell receptor beta chain. The antigen is not known. These data belong to a study of T cell responses to AZD1222 COVID-19 vaccine. Profiled with immunoSEQ multiplex PCR; TCRdb holds only in-frame clones, not every one. The repertoire includes 120,000 or so clones, 75% to 90% of them detected once, and around 10% sits in the top ten. V lost 2 bases and J lost 7, with 11 bases in between. This CDR3 is built from 14 residues. The germline gives CDR1 SNHLY, CDR2 FYNNEI. Whole-study results and caveats: Spike-specific TCR breadth and depth rose after two AZD1222 doses. Only five to seven individuals given AZD1222 were seropositive at baseline. No day 14 peak samples; only post-peak repertoires were characterized. Dominant at 160-218 and 743-854, vaccine-associated CD4 TCRs also spanned spike.

The sequence was collected from an adult in good health. The chain employs TRBV2 and TRBJ1-4; D call uncertain. The input for sequencing was peripheral blood, taken on day 0 of MenACWY control vaccination. CDR3 nucleotides: TGTGCCAGCAGTGAACAGCACGTGGGTGAAAAACTGTTTTTT. As protein: CASSEQHVGEKLFF.